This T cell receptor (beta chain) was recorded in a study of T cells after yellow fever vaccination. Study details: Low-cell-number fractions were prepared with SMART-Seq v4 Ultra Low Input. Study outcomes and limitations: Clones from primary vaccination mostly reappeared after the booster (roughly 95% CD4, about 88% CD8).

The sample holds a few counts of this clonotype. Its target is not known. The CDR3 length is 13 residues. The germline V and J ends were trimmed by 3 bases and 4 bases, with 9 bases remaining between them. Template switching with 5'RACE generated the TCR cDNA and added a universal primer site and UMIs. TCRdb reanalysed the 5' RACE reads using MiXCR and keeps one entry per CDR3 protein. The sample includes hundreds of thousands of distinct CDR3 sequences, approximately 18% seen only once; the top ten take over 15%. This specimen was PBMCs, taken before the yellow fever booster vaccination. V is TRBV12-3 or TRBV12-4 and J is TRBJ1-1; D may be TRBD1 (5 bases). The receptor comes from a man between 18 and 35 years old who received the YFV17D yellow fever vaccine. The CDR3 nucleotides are TGTGCCAGCAGTTTCGGGGGAAGCACTGAAGCTTTCTTT. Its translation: CASSFGGSTEAFF.